This TCR beta chain was obtained from a study of blood T cell repertoires in COVID-19. Study-wide context: The analysed material was cDNA or gDNA that came from T cells, B-cell-depleted T cells, or PBMCs.

With 6 bases clipped from V and 7 bases from J, the junction kept 10 bases outside the gene matches. This CDR3 contains 15 residues. Germline CDR1 MNHEY, CDR2 SMNVEV (reference sequence). This clone was picked up one time. Source study methods: Nucleated cell number was recorded as an estimate derived from reference gene primer amplification. TCRdb's copy holds only in-frame clones and misses some; the assay was immunoSEQ multiplex PCR. V, J and clone size were drawn from that table, and D and trimming were deduced from the DNA. The sample consists of about 410,000 clones, approximately 91% of them appearing once.

The sequenced material came from peripheral blood. This receptor was obtained from a woman in her thirties or forties with COVID-19, enrolled during active disease. The V and J genes are TRBV27 and TRBJ2-1, with 9 bases fitting TRBD1. In DNA form, the CDR3 reads TGTGCCAGCAGGCAAACAGGGGGCGCACGGAATGAGCAGTTCTTC. It codes for CASRQTGGARNEQFF.